This TCR beta chain was recorded in a study of blood T cells in healthy people across ages. Healthy Caucasians from Russia aged about 6 to 90 served as donors. The authors ran a second PCR of roughly 7 to 11 cycles using a sample-barcoded 5' primer and a J-beta primer mix. TCRdb re-called the 5' RACE reads through MiXCR, storing one row per CDR3 protein. The sample includes 1.5 million to 2 million distinct CDR3 sequences, 28% of them seen just once. V was clipped by 4 bases and J by 10 bases, with 19 bases between them. From germline, CDR1 is LNHNV and CDR2 YYDKDF (reference sequence). The CDR3 has 14 residues.

V gene TRBV15 combines with J gene TRBJ1-2; TRBD1 is a possible D gene (6 bases). Sequenced input: blood. This TCR came from a woman under 40 in good health. The CDR3 DNA reads TGTGCCACCAGCATTTCAGGGGCACCTCGGGACTACACCTTC. Protein: CATSISGAPRDYTF.